Shown below are 4 T cell receptor beta chains from a single sample sequenced in a study of blood T cell repertoires in COVID-19. Sequenced by immunoSEQ multiplex PCR; TCRdb stores in-frame clones only, minus some. Counted here are fewer than 250,000 clones, 70% to 90% occurring once; the ten biggest clones make up under 3%. Sequencing input: peripheral blood. The receptors were sampled from a woman between 65 and 79 years old with active or convalescent COVID-19.

The chain combines TRBV11-3 with TRBJ2-2; TRBD2 matches at 8 bases. Germline V lookup: CDR1 SGHNT, CDR2 YENEEA. This CDR3 spans 15 amino acids. V was pared by 5 bases and J by 7 bases, with 9 bases of the junction left unmatched. CDR3 region: CASSPGTRGGGELFF. DNA for the CDR3: TGTGCCAGCAGCCCCGGGACTAGAGGTGGCGGGGAGCTGTTTTTT.

This chain uses TRBV3-1 (or the pseudogene TRBV3-2) with TRBJ2-5, with D perhaps TRBD1 (6 bases). Germline V gene data show CDR1 as LGHDT and CDR2 as YNNKEL (reference sequence). The CDR3 is 14 residues long. The germline V and J ends were trimmed by 1 base and 5 bases, with 11 bases remaining between them. CDR3 sequence (DNA): TGTGCCAGCAGCCAAGTAGGGGGTGGGGAGACCCAGTACTTC. This encodes CASSQVGGGETQYF.

This chain uses TRBV10-3 with TRBJ2-7; TRBD2 matches at 7 bases. The junction had 5 bases not matched to a gene; V was cut back by 3 bases and J by 6 bases. CDR3 length equals 13 residues. Per germline, CDR1 ENHRY and CDR2 SYGVKD. The CDR3 protein is CAISDREGVEQYF. The DNA of the CDR3 is TGTGCCATCAGTGATAGGGAGGGCGTCGAGCAGTACTTC.

The rearrangement uses TRBV6-5 and TRBJ1-4, with D unresolved. Germline V gene data show CDR1 as MNHEY and CDR2 as SVGAGI. The V gene lost 6 bases and the J gene lost 4 bases, with 12 bases spanning the gap. The CDR3 is 14 amino acids. CDR3 residues: CASRQRVLNEKLFF. The CDR3 DNA reads as TGTGCCAGCAGGCAACGGGTCCTTAATGAAAAACTGTTTTTT.